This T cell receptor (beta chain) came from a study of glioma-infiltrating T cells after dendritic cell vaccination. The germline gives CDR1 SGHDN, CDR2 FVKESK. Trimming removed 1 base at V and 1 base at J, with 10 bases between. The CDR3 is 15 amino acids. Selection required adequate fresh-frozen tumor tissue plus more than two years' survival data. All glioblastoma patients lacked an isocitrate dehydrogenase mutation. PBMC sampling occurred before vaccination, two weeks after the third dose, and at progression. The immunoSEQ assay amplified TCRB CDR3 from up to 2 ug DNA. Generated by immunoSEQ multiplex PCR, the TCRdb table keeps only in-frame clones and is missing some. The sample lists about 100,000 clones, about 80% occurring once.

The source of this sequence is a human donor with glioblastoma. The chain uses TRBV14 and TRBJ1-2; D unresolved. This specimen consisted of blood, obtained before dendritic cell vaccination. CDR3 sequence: CASSQGGGRNYGYTF. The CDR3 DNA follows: TGTGCCAGCAGCCAAGGGGGAGGTCGTAACTATGGCTACACCTTC.